This TCR beta chain was observed in a study of T cell changes during pregnancy in multiple sclerosis. The table came from immunoSEQ multiplex PCR; TCRdb's copy has only in-frame clones and leaves some out. The sample has tens of thousands of clones; around 94% are singletons. V was shortened by 8 bases and J by 1 base, with 13 bases between the two germline ends. The germline gives CDR1 MDHEN, CDR2 SYDVKM. The CDR3 contains 14 residues. The sequence was collected from a female donor with multiple sclerosis, enrolled in a pregnancy study. The V and J genes are TRBV28 and TRBJ2-3; possibly TRBD1 for D (6 bases). The input for sequencing was peripheral blood, taken in the third trimester of pregnancy. This chain's CDR3 is CASEGSGGTDTQYF. CDR3 nucleotide sequence: TGTGCCAGCGAGGGGTCAGGGGGCACAGATACGCAGTATTTT.